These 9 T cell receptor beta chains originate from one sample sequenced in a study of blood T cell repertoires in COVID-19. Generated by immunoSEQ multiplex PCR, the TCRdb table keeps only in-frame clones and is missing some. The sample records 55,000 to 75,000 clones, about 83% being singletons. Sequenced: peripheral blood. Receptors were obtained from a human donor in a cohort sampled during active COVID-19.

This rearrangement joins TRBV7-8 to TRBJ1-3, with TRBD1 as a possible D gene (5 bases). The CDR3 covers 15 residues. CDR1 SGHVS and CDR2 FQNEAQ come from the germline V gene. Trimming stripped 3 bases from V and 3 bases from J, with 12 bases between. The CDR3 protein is CASSFLRGSGNTIYF. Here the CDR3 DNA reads TGTGCCAGCAGCTTCCTACGGGGGAGTGGAAACACCATATATTTT.

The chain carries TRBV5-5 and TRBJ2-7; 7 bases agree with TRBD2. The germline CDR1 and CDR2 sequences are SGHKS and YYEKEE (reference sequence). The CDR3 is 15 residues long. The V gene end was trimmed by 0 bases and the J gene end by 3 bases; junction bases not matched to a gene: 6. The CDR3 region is CASSLGLAESYEQYF. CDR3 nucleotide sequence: TGTGCCAGCAGCTTGGGTCTAGCGGAGAGCTACGAGCAGTACTTC.

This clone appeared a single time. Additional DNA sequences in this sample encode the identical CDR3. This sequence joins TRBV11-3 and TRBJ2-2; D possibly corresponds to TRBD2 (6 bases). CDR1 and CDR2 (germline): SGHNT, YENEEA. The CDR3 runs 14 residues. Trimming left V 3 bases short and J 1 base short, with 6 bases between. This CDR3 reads CASSFGGNTGELFF. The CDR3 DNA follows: TGTGCCAGCAGCTTCGGGGGGAACACCGGGGAGCTGTTTTTT.

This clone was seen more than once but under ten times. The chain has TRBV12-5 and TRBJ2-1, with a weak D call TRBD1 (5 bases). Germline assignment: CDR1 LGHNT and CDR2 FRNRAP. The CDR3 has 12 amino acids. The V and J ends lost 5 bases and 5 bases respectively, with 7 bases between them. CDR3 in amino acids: CASGTGHNEQFF. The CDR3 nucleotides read TGTGCTAGTGGTACAGGCCACAATGAGCAGTTCTTC.

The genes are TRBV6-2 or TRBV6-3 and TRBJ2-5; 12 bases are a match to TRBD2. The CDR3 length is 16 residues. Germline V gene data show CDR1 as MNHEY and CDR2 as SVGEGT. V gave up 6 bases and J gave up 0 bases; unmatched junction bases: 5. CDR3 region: CASSSRTSGNQETQYF. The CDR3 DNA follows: TGTGCCAGCAGCAGCCGGACTAGCGGGAACCAAGAGACCCAGTACTTC.

The CDR3 protein is CASSQQGASYGYTF. In nucleotides, the CDR3 is TGTGCCAGCAGCCAACAGGGGGCTTCCTATGGCTACACCTTC. The chain couples TRBV3-1 (or the pseudogene TRBV3-2) to TRBJ1-2; TRBD1 matches 8 bases. The CDR3 loop spans 14 amino acids. V lost 2 bases, J lost 4 bases, and 3 bases stayed unmatched. The germline gives CDR1 LGHDT, CDR2 YNNKEL (reference sequence).

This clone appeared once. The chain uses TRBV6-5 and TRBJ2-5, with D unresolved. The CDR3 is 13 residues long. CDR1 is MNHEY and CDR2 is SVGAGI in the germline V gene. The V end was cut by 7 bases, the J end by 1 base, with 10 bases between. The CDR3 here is CASNPTGQETQYF. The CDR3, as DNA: TGTGCCAGCAATCCGACTGGCCAAGAGACCCAGTACTTC.

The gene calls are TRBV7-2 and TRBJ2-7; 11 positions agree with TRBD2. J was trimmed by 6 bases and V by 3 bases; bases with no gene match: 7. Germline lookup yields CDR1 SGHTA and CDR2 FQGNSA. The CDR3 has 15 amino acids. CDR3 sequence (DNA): TGTGCCAGCAGCTTTACTATGACTAGCGGGGTCGAGCAGTACTTC. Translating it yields CASSFTMTSGVEQYF.

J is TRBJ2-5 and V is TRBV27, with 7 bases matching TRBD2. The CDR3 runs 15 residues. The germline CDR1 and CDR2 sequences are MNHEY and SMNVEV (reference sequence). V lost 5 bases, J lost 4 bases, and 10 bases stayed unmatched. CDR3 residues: CASSTRVAGAETQYF. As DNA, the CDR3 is TGTGCCAGCAGTACGCGCGTGGCGGGAGCAGAGACCCAGTACTTC.